The 21 T cell receptor beta chains presented below share a single source sample, sequenced in a study of graft-versus-host responses after intestinal transplantation. Here immunoSEQ multiplex PCR was the method, and the copy in TCRdb shows in-frame clones only, minus some. The sample includes about 86,000 clones, roughly 91% of them seen just once. No antigen is known for these receptors. The starting material was unstimulated CD8+ T cells sorted from spleen or lymph node cells, obtained before intestinal transplant. The receptors were sampled from a human donor who received an intestinal transplant.

The V call is TRBV4-3, the J call TRBJ2-1, with 7 positions matching TRBD2. This CDR3 spans 14 amino acids. The J segment lost 7 bases and the V segment lost 1 base, leaving 4 bases of the junction unmatched. Germline assignment: CDR1 LGHNA and CDR2 YSLEER. CDR3 sequence reads: CASSQGRGVNEQFF. CDR3 DNA: TGCGCCAGCAGCCAAGGACGGGGGGTTAATGAGCAGTTCTTC.

The CDR3 DNA follows: TGTGCCAGCAGTTACACTAACACTGAAGCTTTCTTT. It is translated as CASSYTNTEAFF. The rearrangement uses TRBV6-6 and TRBJ1-1, with D uncertain. CDR1 and CDR2 from the germline V gene are MNHNY and SVGAGI (reference sequence). CDR3 length equals 12 residues. The V gene lost 2 bases and the J gene lost 2 bases, with 3 bases spanning the gap.

This chain uses TRBV5-1 with TRBJ2-1; TRBD1 agrees at 12 bases. In germline, CDR1 is SGHRS, CDR2 YFSETQ. The CDR3 contains 16 residues. With V trimmed by 4 bases and J by 7 bases, 9 bases remained unmatched. The CDR3 nucleotides read TGCGCCAGCAGCCCGAGGGGACAGGGGGCTTTAAATGAGCAGTTCTTC. This sequence encodes CASSPRGQGALNEQFF.

The chain is built from TRBV7-8 and TRBJ2-2, with 7 positions matching TRBD1. Germline CDR1 reads SGHVS; CDR2 reads FQNEAQ. The CDR3 spans 16 residues. V was clipped by 1 base and J by 0 bases; unmatched bases: 2. CDR3 nucleotide sequence: TGTGCCAGCAGCTTAGAGACAGGGCCGAACACCGGGGAGCTGTTTTTT. The encoded protein is CASSLETGPNTGELFF.

The chain has TRBV6-1 and TRBJ1-1; D unresolved. Trimming shortened V by 6 bases and J by 2 bases, and 13 bases separated the two germline ends. Germline V gene lookup returns CDR1 MNHNS and CDR2 SASEGT. The CDR3 loop spans 14 amino acids. The CDR3 reads CASRVRQVNTEAFF. The CDR3 nucleotides are TGTGCCAGCAGGGTACGTCAGGTTAACACTGAAGCTTTCTTT.

The rearrangement links TRBV29-1 to TRBJ1-2; D unresolved. The CDR3 has 11 residues. Germline V gene data show CDR1 as SQVTM and CDR2 as ANQGSEA. The V end was cut by 6 bases, the J end by 8 bases, with 13 bases between. This CDR3 is CSVGQEEGYTF. The DNA for the CDR3 is TGCAGCGTGGGTCAGGAGGAAGGCTACACCTTC. The variable domain in full, completed from reference TRBV29-1 and TRBJ1-2, reads SAVISQKPSRDICQRGTSLTIQCQVDSQVTMMFWYRQQPGQSLTLIATANQGSEATYESGFVIDKFPISRPNLTFSTLTVSNMSPEDSSIYLCSVGQEEGYTFGSGTRLTVV.

This CDR3 reads CASSIAGYSNQPQHF. The CDR3 nucleotides are TGTGCCAGTAGTATAGCAGGTTATAGCAATCAGCCCCAGCATTTT. The rearrangement joins TRBV19 to TRBJ1-5; no firm D call. The V gene's germline CDR1 is LNHDA and CDR2 SQIVND (reference sequence). This CDR3 has 15 residues. The ends were cut back, 1 base at V and 0 bases at J, with 7 bases in the middle.

With respect to this clone: The same CDR3 can be traced to other DNA sequences in this sample. The chain carries TRBV7-8 and TRBJ1-2; the match to TRBD1 covers 7 bases. V trimming: 2 bases; J trimming: 8 bases; junction bases outside the gene matches: 11. This CDR3 has 15 residues. Germline CDR1 and CDR2: SGHVS and FQNEAQ. The CDR3, as DNA: TGTGCCAGCAGCTTAAGAGGGGACAGATCAGCGGGCTACACCTTC. It is translated as CASSLRGDRSAGYTF.

This clone is a singleton in its sample. The chain links TRBV6-5 to TRBJ2-1, with TRBD1 matching over 12 bases. Germline CDR1 is MNHEY and CDR2 is SVGAGI. J lost 5 bases, V lost 2 bases, and 4 bases had no gene match. CDR3 size: 16 residues. The CDR3 spells CASSYPGQGADNEQFF. For the CDR3, the DNA is TGTGCCAGCAGTTACCCGGGACAGGGGGCGGACAATGAGCAGTTCTTC.

V and J are TRBV6-5 and TRBJ2-5; the D gene is possibly TRBD2 (6 bases). Trimming removed 2 bases from V and 5 bases from J, with 15 bases in between. The CDR3 loop spans 15 amino acids. Germline loops: CDR1 MNHEY, CDR2 SVGAGI. The chain's CDR3 is CASSYGAGLGETQYF. The CDR3 bases are TGTGCCAGCAGTTACGGGGCGGGGTTGGGGGAGACCCAGTACTTC.

This chain links TRBV7-9 with TRBJ1-1, with D perhaps matching TRBD1 (5 bases). CDR1 and CDR2 from the germline V gene are SEHNR and FQNEAQ (reference sequence). This CDR3 is 16 amino acids long. V lost 0 bases to trimming and J lost 4 bases, with 15 bases between them. The CDR3 DNA follows: TGTGCCAGCAGCTTAGCATCGGAAGGGGTTTTCACTGAAGCTTTCTTT. It specifies CASSLASEGVFTEAFF.

The chain carries TRBV30 and TRBJ1-2, with D hard to call. CDR3 length: 10 amino acids. Trimming left V 8 bases short and J 4 bases short, with 8 bases between. Germline V lookup: CDR1 GTSNPN, CDR2 SVGIG (reference sequence). CDR3 DNA sequence: TGTGCCATCTCAGGCTATGGCTACACCTTC. Its translation: CAISGYGYTF.

J is TRBJ1-1 and V is TRBV30; D remains ambiguous. Germline V gene lookup returns CDR1 GTSNPN and CDR2 SVGIG (reference sequence). V dropped 0 bases and J dropped 8 bases, with 10 bases sitting between them. CDR3 size: 12 residues. This CDR3 reads CAWSVSTEEAFF. The CDR3 nucleotides read TGTGCCTGGAGTGTCTCCACAGAGGAAGCTTTCTTT.

This clone was detected once. This chain uses TRBV2 with TRBJ2-2, with 8 positions matching TRBD1. V lost 6 bases and J lost 4; bases outside the gene matches: 7. The CDR3 sequence is 15 residues long. CDR1 is SNHLY, CDR2 FYNNEI, per germline. CDR3 region: CASRGGQGFTGELFF. The CDR3 coding sequence is TGTGCCAGCAGAGGCGGACAGGGCTTCACCGGGGAGCTGTTTTTT.

This clone was counted once. The chain links TRBV27 to TRBJ1-1; TRBD1 matches 7 bases. V dropped 3 bases and J dropped 0; count of bases not matched to a gene: 4. Germline V lookup: CDR1 MNHEY, CDR2 SMNVEV (reference sequence). The CDR3 has 15 amino acids. The CDR3 DNA reads TGTGCCAGCAGTTTGTCCCAGGGGGTGAACACTGAAGCTTTCTTT. This translates into CASSLSQGVNTEAFF.

The V gene is TRBV6-5, the J gene TRBJ2-7; D is ambiguous. Trimming removed 0 bases from V and 1 base from J, with 10 bases in between. Germline CDR1 is MNHEY and CDR2 is SVGAGI. CDR3 length: 15 amino acids. CDR3 nucleotide sequence: TGTGCCAGCAGTTACTCGTCCCTAAAATCCTACGAGCAGTACTTC. Residues: CASSYSSLKSYEQYF.

The chain has TRBV10-3 and TRBJ2-1, with 7 nucleotides matching TRBD2. The germline V gene has CDR1 ENHRY and CDR2 SYGVKD. V lost 3 bases, J lost 0 bases, and 8 bases stayed unmatched. CDR3 size: 17 residues. CDR3 region: CAISDQGGGSSYNEQFF. CDR3 nucleotide sequence: TGTGCCATCAGTGACCAAGGAGGCGGGAGCTCCTACAATGAGCAGTTCTTC.

This clone appeared a single time. The chain carries TRBV7-2 and TRBJ2-2, with TRBD2 identical over 9 bases. Germline values: CDR1 SGHTA, CDR2 FQGNSA. The J segment lost 5 bases and the V segment lost 5 bases, leaving 9 bases of the junction unmatched. This CDR3 region has 16 residues. The CDR3 DNA reads TGTGCCAGCAGCATGATTCGAGCGGGAGGTACCGGGGAGCTGTTTTTT. Protein product: CASSMIRAGGTGELFF. The full variable domain, in which reference TRBV7-2 and TRBJ2-2 provide the parts outside the CDR3, is GAGVSQSPSNKVTEKGKDVELRCDPISGHTALYWYRQSLGQGLEFLIYFQGNSAPDKSGLPSDRFSAERTGGSVSTLTIQRTQQEDSAVYLCASSMIRAGGTGELFFGEGSRLTVL.

The chain has TRBV29-1 and TRBJ2-7; 9 bases match TRBD2. Germline trimming cut 3 bases from V and 7 bases from J; bases unmatched to any gene: 13. This CDR3 region has 15 residues. The germline V gene has CDR1 SQVTM and CDR2 ANQGSEA. For the CDR3, the DNA is TGCAGCGTTGAGTCGGCGGGAGGGCCGGGTCGAGAGCAGTACTTC. This sequence encodes CSVESAGGPGREQYF.

The J gene is TRBJ2-7, the V gene TRBV28, with TRBD2 matching over 13 bases. The germline V gene encodes CDR1 MDHEN and CDR2 SYDVKM. With V trimmed by 5 bases and J by 3 bases, 4 bases remained unmatched. The CDR3 runs to 15 residues. CDR3 loop: CASSPRTSGSYEQYF. CDR3 DNA: TGTGCCAGCAGTCCCCGGACTAGCGGGAGCTACGAGCAGTACTTC.

The chain joins TRBV5-4 to TRBJ2-7; 11 positions agree with TRBD2. Unmatched junction bases numbered 6, after V lost 5 bases and J lost 5 bases. CDR1 is SGHNT, CDR2 YYREEE, per germline (reference sequence). This CDR3 region has 14 residues. CDR3 DNA: TGTGCCAGCAGTTCTCCGGGACTAGCGGACGAGCAGTACTTC. Amino acid sequence: CASSSPGLADEQYF.